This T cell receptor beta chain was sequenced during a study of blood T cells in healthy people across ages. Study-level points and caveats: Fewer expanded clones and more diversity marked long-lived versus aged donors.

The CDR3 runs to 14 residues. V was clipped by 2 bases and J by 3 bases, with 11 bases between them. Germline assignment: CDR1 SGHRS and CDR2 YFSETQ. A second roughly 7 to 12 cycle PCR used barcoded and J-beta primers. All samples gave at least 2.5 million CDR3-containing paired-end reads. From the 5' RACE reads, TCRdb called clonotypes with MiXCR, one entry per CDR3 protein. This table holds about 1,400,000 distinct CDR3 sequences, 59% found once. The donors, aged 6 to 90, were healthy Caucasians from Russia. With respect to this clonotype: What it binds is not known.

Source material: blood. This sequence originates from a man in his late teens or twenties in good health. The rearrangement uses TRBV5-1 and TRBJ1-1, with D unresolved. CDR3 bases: TGCGCCAGCAGCTTTTTTCAGGCGGACACTGAAGCTTTCTTT. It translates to CASSFFQADTEAFF.